Each of the 15 T cell receptor beta chains below was sequenced from the same sample in a study of neurological immune-mediated disorders. TCRdb re-analysed the 5' RACE reads in MiXCR, keeping a single row per CDR3 protein. The repertoire consists of about 24,000 distinct CDR3 sequences, with around 14% occurring once and the leading ten covering about 5.5%. Time point of the sample: technical triplicate 1. The material sequenced was CD4+ T cells from blood. The receptors come from a female donor with HTLV-1-associated myelopathy (HAM/TSP).

This clonotype was detected many times. V and J are TRBV28 and TRBJ2-3; D unresolved. With 5 bases removed from V and 6 bases from J, the gap between germline ends came to 9 bases. Germline assignment: CDR1 MDHEN and CDR2 SYDVKM. This CDR3 contains 12 residues. The CDR3 sequence is CASSLILDTQYF. Here the CDR3 DNA reads TGTGCCAGCAGTCTTATCTTGGATACGCAGTATTTT.

This clonotype was seen a handful of times. V gene TRBV28 combines with J gene TRBJ2-2, with 8 bases fitting TRBD1. CDR1 is MDHEN, CDR2 SYDVKM, per germline. V shed 7 bases and J 7 bases; nucleotides not matched to a gene: 11. This CDR3 spans 15 amino acids. DNA of the CDR3: TGTGCCAGCAACGTAGGGGACAGGTTTGGCGGGGAGCTGTTTTTT. Protein product: CASNVGDRFGGELFF.

The sample holds many counts of this clonotype. The V call is TRBV20-1, the J call TRBJ2-1; 12 bases line up with TRBD2. Germline assignment: CDR1 DFQATT and CDR2 SNEGSKA (reference sequence). The CDR3 is made up of 17 amino acids. CDR3 protein: CSPEASGGGSSYNEQFF. DNA of the CDR3: TGCAGCCCGGAGGCTAGCGGGGGGGGAAGCTCCTACAATGAGCAGTTCTTC.

This clonotype was counted many times. The chain employs TRBV7-9 and TRBJ2-1, with D hard to call. The germline CDR1 and CDR2 sequences are SEHNR and FQNEAQ (reference sequence). The CDR3 has 13 amino acids. Trimming cost V 1 base and J 5 bases, with 6 bases left between them. This CDR3 is CASSLEGHNEQFF. DNA for the CDR3: TGTGCCAGCAGCTTAGAAGGGCACAATGAGCAGTTCTTC. The variable domain in full, completed from reference TRBV7-9 and TRBJ2-1, reads DTGVSQNPRHKITKRGQNVTFRCDPISEHNRLYWYRQTLGQGPEFLTYFQNEAQLEKSRLLSDRFSAERPKGSFSTLEIQRTEQGDSAMYLCASSLEGHNEQFFGPGTRLTVL.

This clonotype is judged medium-sized. The chain uses TRBV24-1 and TRBJ1-1; D is perhaps TRBD1 (6 bases). There are 16 residues in the CDR3. Germline lookup yields CDR1 KGHDR and CDR2 SFDVKD. Between the trimmed V and J ends, which lost 0 bases and 5 bases, there was a span of 15 bases. CDR3 nucleotide sequence: TGTGCCACCAGTGATTTGGGGACACGGTGGGGAACTGAAGCTTTCTTT. Protein: CATSDLGTRWGTEAFF.

This clonotype was detected ten times or more. The chain recombines TRBV25-1 with TRBJ1-1; D gene ambiguous. CDR1 and CDR2 from the germline V gene are MGHDK and SYGVNS. CDR3 length: 14 residues. Trimming took off 3 bases at V and 4 bases at J, with 12 bases between the two ends. The CDR3 loop is CASSDGRPGTEAFF. The CDR3 region has the DNA TGTGCCAGCAGTGACGGGCGGCCGGGCACTGAAGCTTTCTTT.

This clonotype appeared many times. The V gene is TRBV5-1, the J gene TRBJ1-1, with D possibly matching TRBD1 (5 bases). Germline V gene data show CDR1 as SGHRS and CDR2 as YFSETQ. This CDR3 spans 15 amino acids. V dropped 0 bases and J dropped 3 bases, with 12 bases sitting between them. CDR3 coding DNA: TGCGCCAGCAGCTTGGTCAATCCCAGGGACACTGAAGCTTTCTTT. It yields the protein CASSLVNPRDTEAFF.

This clonotype occurred many times. V and J are TRBV20-1 and TRBJ2-7; 9 bases match TRBD2. The V and J ends lost 4 bases and 2 bases, in that order; junction bases with no gene match: 9. Germline lookup yields CDR1 DFQATT and CDR2 SNEGSKA (reference sequence). The CDR3 runs to 15 residues. CDR3 amino acids: CSATRRGGQAYEQYF. The CDR3 nucleotides read TGCAGTGCTACCCGGCGGGGGGGCCAGGCCTACGAGCAGTACTTC.

Many counts were recorded for this clonotype. The junction departs from germline at one end; a sequencing error may be responsible. The chain uses TRBV7-7 and TRBJ2-5; TRBD1 or TRBD2 may be the D gene (5 bases each). The CDR3 covers 15 residues. Germline V CDR1 and CDR2: SSHAT, FNYEAQ (reference sequence). The CDR3 loop is CASSLRDGNQETQYF. The DNA of the CDR3 is TGTGCTAGCAGCTTAAGGGACGGGAATCAAGAGACCCAGTACTTC.

This clonotype was observed a few times. The CDR3 DNA reads as TGCAGTGCTGGGCCGGTCAACAATGAGAAATTCTTC. The encoded protein is CSAGPVNNEKFF. This rearrangement joins TRBV20-1 to TRBJ2-1, with D uncertain. The germline gives CDR1 DFQATT, CDR2 SNEGSKA (reference sequence). The CDR3 loop spans 12 amino acids. V was shortened by 5 bases and J by 16 bases, with 21 bases between the two germline ends.

On this clonotype itself: At one boundary the junction diverges from the germline segment, which might be a read error. V gene TRBV5-1 combines with J gene TRBJ2-7; 7 nucleotides line up with TRBD1. CDR3 length: 14 amino acids. The germline V gene has CDR1 SGHRS and CDR2 YFSETQ. CDR3 residues: CANSLIQGMYEQYF. The CDR3 bases are TGCGCCAACAGCTTGATACAGGGGATGTACGAGCAGTACTTC.

This clonotype occurred many times. Compared with germline, one end of the junction differs, possibly owing to a read error. The J gene is TRBJ2-5, the V gene TRBV7-7; 7 bases line up with TRBD2. This CDR3 is built from 14 residues. CDR1 is SSHAT and CDR2 is FNYEAQ in the germline V gene (reference sequence). CDR3 protein: CASNLASGIQTQYF. The CDR3 region has the DNA TGTGCTAGCAACTTAGCCAGCGGGATACAGACCCAGTACTTC.

The sample holds many counts of this clonotype. The V call is TRBV7-2, the J call TRBJ2-4; no definite D call. Germline CDR1 reads SGHTA; CDR2 reads FQGNSA. There are 15 residues in the CDR3. Trimming cost V 0 bases and J 6 bases, with 12 bases left between them. As DNA, the CDR3 is TGTGCCAGCAGCTTAGCACGAAACCCAGGAAACATTCAGTACTTC. It codes for CASSLARNPGNIQYF.

This clonotype was detected many times. V gene TRBV2 combines with J gene TRBJ2-5; no reliable D call. Deletions cut 8 bases from V and 2 bases from J, with 9 bases between. Germline V gene sequence: CDR1 SNHLY, CDR2 FYNNEI. The CDR3 has 12 residues. CDR3 sequence (DNA): TGTGCCAGCGGCCACTTACAAGAGACCCAGTACTTC. It yields the protein CASGHLQETQYF. The full variable domain, with the rest looked up from reference TRBV2 and TRBJ2-5, is EPEVTQTPSHQVTQMGQEVILRCVPISNHLYFYWYRQILGQKVEFLVSFYNNEISEKSEIFDDQFSVERPDGSNFTLKIRSTKLEDSAMYFCASGHLQETQYFGPGTRLLVL.

This clonotype was picked up many times. J is TRBJ1-2 and V is TRBV2, with 9 bases lining up with TRBD1. Germline V gives CDR1 SNHLY, CDR2 FYNNEI. V shed 11 bases and J 6 bases; nucleotides not matched to a gene: 19. The CDR3 sequence is 16 residues long. CDR3 in DNA: TGTGCCTCCCGGGCACACCGCGGGACAGGGTGGAATGGCTACACCTTC. This sequence encodes CASRAHRGTGWNGYTF.